A single sample is the source of the 3 T cell receptor beta chains below, sequenced in a study of blood T cells in healthy people across ages. Next came a second PCR, run for roughly 6 to 11 cycles, which used a sample-barcoded 5' primer along with a J-beta primer mix. One entry per CDR3 protein results from TCRdb running MiXCR on the 5' RACE reads. The sample carries around 1,600,000 distinct CDR3 sequences, about 45% recorded once. The sample taken for sequencing was blood. The receptors originated from a young woman in good health.

This chain connects TRBV7-6 to TRBJ2-3; D ambiguous. Germline CDR1 is SGHVS and CDR2 is FNYEAQ. The germline V and J ends were trimmed by 1 base and 2 bases, with 10 bases remaining between them. This CDR3 is 15 amino acids long. CDR3 nucleotide sequence: TGTGCCAGCAGCTTAGGTACTAAGAACACAGATACGCAGTATTTT. Translated: CASSLGTKNTDTQYF.

This clonotype was recorded once. J is TRBJ2-1 and V is TRBV7-9; the D gene is possibly TRBD1 (6 bases). The CDR3 is 16 residues long. The V end lost 2 bases, the J end lost 2 bases, and 13 bases lay between the germline ends. Germline assignment: CDR1 SEHNR and CDR2 FQNEAQ (reference sequence). The chain's CDR3 is CASSLTDRLTYNEQFF. The CDR3 bases are TGTGCCAGCAGCTTAACAGACAGGCTAACCTACAATGAGCAGTTCTTC.

This clonotype was seen a single time. A junction end diverges from the germline sequence, so it may reflect a read error. This chain joins TRBV4-3 and TRBJ1-2, with D possibly TRBD1 on 5 matching bases. Germline V gene sequence: CDR1 LGHNA, CDR2 YSLEER. The CDR3 loop spans 15 amino acids. Written as DNA, the CDR3 is TGCACCAGCAGCCAAGATTGGGGCACCAACTATGGCTACACCTTC. Amino acids: CTSSQDWGTNYGYTF.